This T cell receptor (beta chain) was observed in a study of cytomegalovirus exposure and HLA in healthy donors. 13 Jbeta primers and 60 Vbeta primers were used for the PCR. Data came from immunoSEQ multiplex PCR; TCRdb stores just in-frame clones and leaves some out. The sample holds more than 45,000 clones, less than 85% seen once. CDR1 is LNHDA and CDR2 is SQIVND in the germline V gene (reference sequence). The CDR3 contains 13 residues. J lost 2 bases, V lost 5 bases, and 1 base had no gene match. The TCR originated in a woman aged 60-75 years in good health and CMV-seropositive. The chain uses TRBV19 and TRBJ2-7, with 9 positions matching TRBD1. Material for sequencing was PBMCs. The DNA of the CDR3 is TGTGCCAGTAGTCGGGACAGGGCCTACGAGCAGTACTTC. It codes for CASSRDRAYEQYF.